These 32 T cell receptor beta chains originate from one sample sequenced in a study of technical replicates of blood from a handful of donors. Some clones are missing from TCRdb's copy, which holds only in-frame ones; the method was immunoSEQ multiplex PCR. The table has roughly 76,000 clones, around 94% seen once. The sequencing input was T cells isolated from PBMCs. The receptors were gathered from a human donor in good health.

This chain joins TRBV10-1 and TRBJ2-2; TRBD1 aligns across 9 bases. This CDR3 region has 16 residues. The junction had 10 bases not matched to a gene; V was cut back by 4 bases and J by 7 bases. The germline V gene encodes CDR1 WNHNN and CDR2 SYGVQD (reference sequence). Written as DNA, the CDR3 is TGCGCCAGCAGTGGGGTCTGGGGACAGGGAATCGGGGAGCTGTTTTTT. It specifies CASSGVWGQGIGELFF.

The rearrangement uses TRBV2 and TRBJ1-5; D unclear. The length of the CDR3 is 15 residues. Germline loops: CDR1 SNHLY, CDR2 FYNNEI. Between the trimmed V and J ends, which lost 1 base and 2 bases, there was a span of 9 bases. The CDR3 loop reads CASSEDSAGNQPQHF. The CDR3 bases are TGTGCCAGCAGTGAAGATAGCGCAGGCAATCAGCCCCAGCATTTT.

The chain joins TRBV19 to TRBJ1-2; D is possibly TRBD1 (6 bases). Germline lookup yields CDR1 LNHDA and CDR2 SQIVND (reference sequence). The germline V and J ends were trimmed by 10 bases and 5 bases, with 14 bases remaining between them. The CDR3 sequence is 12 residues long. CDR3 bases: TGTGCCACGCGGACAGACTCATATGGCTACACCTTC. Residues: CATRTDSYGYTF.

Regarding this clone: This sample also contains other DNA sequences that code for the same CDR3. Written as DNA, the CDR3 is TGTGCCAGCAGCTTAGCGGGGAACTATGGCTACACCTTC. This sequence encodes CASSLAGNYGYTF. This rearrangement joins TRBV5-4 to TRBJ1-2, with D unclear. CDR1 SGHNT and CDR2 YYREEE come from the germline V gene (reference sequence). The CDR3 sequence is 13 residues long. The V gene lost 2 bases and the J gene lost 2 bases, with 7 bases spanning the gap.

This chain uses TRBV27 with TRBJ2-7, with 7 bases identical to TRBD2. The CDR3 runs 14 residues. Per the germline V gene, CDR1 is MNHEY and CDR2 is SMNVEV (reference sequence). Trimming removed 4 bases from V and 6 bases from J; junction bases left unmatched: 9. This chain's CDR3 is CASSSTSPIAEQYF. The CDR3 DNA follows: TGTGCCAGCAGTTCGACTAGCCCCATAGCCGAGCAGTACTTC.

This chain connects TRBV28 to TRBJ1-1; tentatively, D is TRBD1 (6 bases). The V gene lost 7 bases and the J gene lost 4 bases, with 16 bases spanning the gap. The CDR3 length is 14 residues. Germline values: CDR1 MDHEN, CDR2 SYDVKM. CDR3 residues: CASKGAGASTEAFF. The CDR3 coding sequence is TGTGCCAGCAAAGGGGCGGGGGCGAGCACTGAAGCTTTCTTT. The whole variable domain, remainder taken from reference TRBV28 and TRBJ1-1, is DVKVTQSSRYLVKRTGEKVFLECVQDMDHENMFWYRQDPGLGLRLIYFSYDVKMKEKGDIPEGYSVSREKKERFSLILESASTNQTSMYLCASKGAGASTEAFFGQGTRLTVV.

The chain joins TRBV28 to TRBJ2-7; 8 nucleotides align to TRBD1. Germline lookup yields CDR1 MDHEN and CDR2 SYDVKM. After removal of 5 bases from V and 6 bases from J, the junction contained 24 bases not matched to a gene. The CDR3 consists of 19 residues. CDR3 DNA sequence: TGTGCCAGCAGTCCCCCCCCCAGGGGGCGACTGTGGCGGGGATCCGAGCAGTACTTC. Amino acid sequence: CASSPPPRGRLWRGSEQYF.

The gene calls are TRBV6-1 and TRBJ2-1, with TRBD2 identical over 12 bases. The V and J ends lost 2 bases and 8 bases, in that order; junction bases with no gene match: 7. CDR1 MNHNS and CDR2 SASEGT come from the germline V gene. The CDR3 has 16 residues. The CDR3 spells CASSERLAGEFDEQFF. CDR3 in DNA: TGTGCCAGCAGTGAAAGACTAGCGGGAGAGTTCGATGAGCAGTTCTTC.

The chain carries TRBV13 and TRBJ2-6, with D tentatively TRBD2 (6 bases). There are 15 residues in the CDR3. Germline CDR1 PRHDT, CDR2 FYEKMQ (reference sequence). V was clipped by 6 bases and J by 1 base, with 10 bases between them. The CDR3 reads CASSLGLSGANVLTF. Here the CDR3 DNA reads TGTGCCAGCAGTTTGGGACTTTCTGGGGCCAACGTCCTGACTTTC.

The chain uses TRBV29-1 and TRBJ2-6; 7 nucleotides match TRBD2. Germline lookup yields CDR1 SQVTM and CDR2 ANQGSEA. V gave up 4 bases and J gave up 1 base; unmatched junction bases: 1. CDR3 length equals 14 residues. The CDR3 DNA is TGCAGCGTTGTGGGGGGGTCTGGGGCCAACGTCCTGACTTTC. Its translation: CSVVGGSGANVLTF. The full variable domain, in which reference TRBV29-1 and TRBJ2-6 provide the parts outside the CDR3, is SAVISQKPSRDICQRGTSLTIQCQVDSQVTMMFWYRQQPGQSLTLIATANQGSEATYESGFVIDKFPISRPNLTFSTLTVSNMSPEDSSIYLCSVVGGSGANVLTFGAGSRLTVL.

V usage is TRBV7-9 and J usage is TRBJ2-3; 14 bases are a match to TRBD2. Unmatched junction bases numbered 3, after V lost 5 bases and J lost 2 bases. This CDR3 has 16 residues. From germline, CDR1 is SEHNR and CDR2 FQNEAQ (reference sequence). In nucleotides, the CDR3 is TGTGCCAGCAGCGAGACTAGCGGGAGGGCCACAGATACGCAGTATTTT. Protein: CASSETSGRATDTQYF.

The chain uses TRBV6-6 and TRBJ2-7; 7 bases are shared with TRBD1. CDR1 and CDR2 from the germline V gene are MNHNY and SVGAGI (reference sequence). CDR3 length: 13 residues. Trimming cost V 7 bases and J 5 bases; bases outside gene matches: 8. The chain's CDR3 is CASTLTGPNEQYF. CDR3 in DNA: TGTGCCAGCACCTTGACAGGGCCGAACGAGCAGTACTTC.

The CDR3 spells CASRESGTRPYEQYF. The DNA for the CDR3 is TGTGCCAGCAGGGAATCCGGGACTAGACCCTACGAGCAGTACTTC. This chain joins TRBV7-9 and TRBJ2-7; 8 nucleotides match TRBD2. The CDR3 runs 15 residues. Trimming took 6 bases from V and 2 from J; bases not matched to a gene: 9. Germline-derived CDR1 and CDR2 are SEHNR and FQNEAQ (reference sequence).

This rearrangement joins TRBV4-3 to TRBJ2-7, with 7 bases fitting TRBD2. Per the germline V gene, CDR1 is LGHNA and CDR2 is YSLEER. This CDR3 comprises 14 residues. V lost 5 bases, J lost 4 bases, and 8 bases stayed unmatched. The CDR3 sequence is CASSRGLVGYEQYF. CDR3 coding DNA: TGCGCCAGCAGCAGAGGACTAGTGGGATACGAGCAGTACTTC.

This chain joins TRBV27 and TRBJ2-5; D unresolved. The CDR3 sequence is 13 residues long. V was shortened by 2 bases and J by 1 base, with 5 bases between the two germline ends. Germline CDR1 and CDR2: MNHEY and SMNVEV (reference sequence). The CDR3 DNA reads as TGTGCCAGCAGTTTAAGCCCCCAAGAGACCCAGTACTTC. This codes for CASSLSPQETQYF.

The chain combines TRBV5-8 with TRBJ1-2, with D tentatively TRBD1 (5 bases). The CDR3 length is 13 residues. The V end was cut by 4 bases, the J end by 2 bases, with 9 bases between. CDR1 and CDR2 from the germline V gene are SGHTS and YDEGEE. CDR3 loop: CASSVGQNYGYTF. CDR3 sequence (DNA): TGTGCCAGCAGCGTGGGGCAGAACTATGGCTACACCTTC. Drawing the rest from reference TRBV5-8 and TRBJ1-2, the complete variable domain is EAGVTQSPTHLIKTRGQQATLRCSPISGHTSVYWYQQALGLGLQFLLWYDEGEERNRGNFPPRFSGRQFPNYSSELNVNALELEDSALYLCASSVGQNYGYTFGSGTRLTVV.

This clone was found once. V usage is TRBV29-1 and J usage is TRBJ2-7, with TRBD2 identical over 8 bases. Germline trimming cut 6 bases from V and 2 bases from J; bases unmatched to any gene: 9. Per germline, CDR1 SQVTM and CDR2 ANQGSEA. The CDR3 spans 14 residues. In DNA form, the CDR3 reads TGCAGCGTCTCCGGGGGGGACTCAACCTACGAGCAGTACTTC. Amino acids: CSVSGGDSTYEQYF.

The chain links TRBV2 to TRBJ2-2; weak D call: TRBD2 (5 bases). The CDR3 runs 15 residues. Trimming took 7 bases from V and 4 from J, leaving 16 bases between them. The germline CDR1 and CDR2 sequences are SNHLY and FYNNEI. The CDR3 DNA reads TGTGCCAGCAAATATCTTCCGGGATTCACCGGGGAGCTGTTTTTT. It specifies CASKYLPGFTGELFF.

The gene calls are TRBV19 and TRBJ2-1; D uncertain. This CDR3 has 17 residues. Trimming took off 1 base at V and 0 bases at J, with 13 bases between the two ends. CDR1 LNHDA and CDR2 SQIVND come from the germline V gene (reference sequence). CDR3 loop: CASSIGPTLSSYNEQFF. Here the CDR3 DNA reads TGTGCCAGTAGTATAGGCCCGACTCTGAGCTCCTACAATGAGCAGTTCTTC.

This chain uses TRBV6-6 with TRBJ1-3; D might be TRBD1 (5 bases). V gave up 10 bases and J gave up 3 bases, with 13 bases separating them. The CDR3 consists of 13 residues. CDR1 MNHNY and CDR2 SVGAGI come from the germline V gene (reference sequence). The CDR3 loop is CATKTASGNTIYF. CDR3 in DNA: TGTGCCACCAAGACAGCCAGTGGAAACACCATATATTTT.

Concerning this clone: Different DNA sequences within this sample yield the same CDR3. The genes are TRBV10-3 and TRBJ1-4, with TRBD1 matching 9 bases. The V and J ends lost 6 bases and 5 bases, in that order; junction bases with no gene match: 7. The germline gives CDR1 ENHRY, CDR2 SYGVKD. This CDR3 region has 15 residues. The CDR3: CAISETGTGNEKLFF. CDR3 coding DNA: TGTGCCATCAGCGAGACCGGGACAGGGAATGAAAAACTGTTTTTT.

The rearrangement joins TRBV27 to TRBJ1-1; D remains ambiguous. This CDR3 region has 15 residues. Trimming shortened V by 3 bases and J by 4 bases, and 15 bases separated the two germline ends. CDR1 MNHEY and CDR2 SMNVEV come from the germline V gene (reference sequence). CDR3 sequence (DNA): TGTGCCAGCAGTTTGGTATGGGCCTACAGCACTGAAGCTTTCTTT. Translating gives CASSLVWAYSTEAFF.

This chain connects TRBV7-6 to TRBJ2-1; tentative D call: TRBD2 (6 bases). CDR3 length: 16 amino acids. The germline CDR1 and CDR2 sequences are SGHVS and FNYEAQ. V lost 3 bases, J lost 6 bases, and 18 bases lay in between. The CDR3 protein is CASSFSLALLANEQFF. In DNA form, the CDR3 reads TGTGCCAGCAGCTTTAGTCTAGCGCTGCTGGCCAATGAGCAGTTCTTC. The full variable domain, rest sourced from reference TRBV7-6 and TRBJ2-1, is GAGVSQSPRYKVTKRGQDVALRCDPISGHVSLYWYRQALGQGPEFLTYFNYEAQQDKSGLPNDRFSAERPEGSISTLTIQRTEQRDSAMYRCASSFSLALLANEQFFGPGTRLTVL.

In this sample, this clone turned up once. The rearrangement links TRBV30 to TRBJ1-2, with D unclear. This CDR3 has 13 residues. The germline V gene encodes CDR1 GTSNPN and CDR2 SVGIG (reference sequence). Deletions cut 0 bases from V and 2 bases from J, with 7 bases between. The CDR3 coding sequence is TGTGCCTGGAGTGTATCTATGAACTATGGCTACACCTTC. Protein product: CAWSVSMNYGYTF.

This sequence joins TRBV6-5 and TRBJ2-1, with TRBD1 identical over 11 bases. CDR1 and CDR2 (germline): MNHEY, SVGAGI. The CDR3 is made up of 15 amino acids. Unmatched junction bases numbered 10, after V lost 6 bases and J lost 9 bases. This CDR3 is CASRGPGQGVLEQFF. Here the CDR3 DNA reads TGTGCCAGCAGGGGACCGGGACAGGGGGTACTTGAGCAGTTCTTC.

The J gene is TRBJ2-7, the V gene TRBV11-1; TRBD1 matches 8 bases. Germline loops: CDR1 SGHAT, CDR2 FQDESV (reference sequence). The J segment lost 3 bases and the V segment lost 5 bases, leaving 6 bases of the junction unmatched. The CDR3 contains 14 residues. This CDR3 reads CASSLGQGNYEQYF. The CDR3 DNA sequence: TGTGCCAGCAGCCTTGGACAGGGTAACTACGAGCAGTACTTC.

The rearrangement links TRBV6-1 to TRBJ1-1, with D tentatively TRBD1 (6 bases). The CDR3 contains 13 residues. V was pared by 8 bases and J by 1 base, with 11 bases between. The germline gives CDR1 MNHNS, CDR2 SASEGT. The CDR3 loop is CASSRGGNTEAFF. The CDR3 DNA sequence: TGTGCCAGCTCCCGAGGGGGGAACACTGAAGCTTTCTTT.

CDR3 sequence: CASSPEGTGDLETQYF. In nucleotides, the CDR3 is TGCGCCAGCAGCCCCGAAGGGACAGGGGATCTAGAGACCCAGTACTTC. The chain employs TRBV4-3 and TRBJ2-5; TRBD1 aligns across 10 bases. The germline CDR1 and CDR2 sequences are LGHNA and YSLEER. The trim removed 4 bases at V and 4 bases at J, leaving 9 bases unmatched. CDR3 length: 16 residues.

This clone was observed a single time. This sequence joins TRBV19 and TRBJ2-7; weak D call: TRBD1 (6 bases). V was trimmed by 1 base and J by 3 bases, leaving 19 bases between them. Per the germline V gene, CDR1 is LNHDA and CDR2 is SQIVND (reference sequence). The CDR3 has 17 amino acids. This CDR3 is CASSIVGKGGAYYEQYF. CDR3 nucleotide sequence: TGTGCCAGTAGTATAGTGGGTAAAGGGGGAGCCTACTACGAGCAGTACTTC.

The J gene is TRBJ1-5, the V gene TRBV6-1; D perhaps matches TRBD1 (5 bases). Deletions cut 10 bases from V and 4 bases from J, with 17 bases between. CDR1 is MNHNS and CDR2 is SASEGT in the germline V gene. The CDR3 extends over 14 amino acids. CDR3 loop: CATYPGGGNQPQHF. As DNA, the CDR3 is TGTGCCACCTACCCGGGGGGGGGTAATCAGCCCCAGCATTTT.

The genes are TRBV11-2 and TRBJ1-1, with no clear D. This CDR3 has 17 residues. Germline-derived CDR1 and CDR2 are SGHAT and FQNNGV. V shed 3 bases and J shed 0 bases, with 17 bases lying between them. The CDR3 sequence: CASSLWTVPFVNTEAFF. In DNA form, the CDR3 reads TGTGCCAGCAGCTTGTGGACTGTTCCCTTTGTGAACACTGAAGCTTTCTTT. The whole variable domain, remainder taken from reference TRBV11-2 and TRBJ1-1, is EAGVAQSPRYKIIEKRQSVAFWCNPISGHATLYWYQQILGQGPKLLIQFQNNGVVDDSQLPKDRFSAERLKGVDSTLKIQPAKLEDSAVYLCASSLWTVPFVNTEAFFGQGTRLTVV.

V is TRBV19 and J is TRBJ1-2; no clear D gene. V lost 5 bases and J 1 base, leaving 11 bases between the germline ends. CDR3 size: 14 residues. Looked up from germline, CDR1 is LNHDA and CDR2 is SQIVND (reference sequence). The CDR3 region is CASSAVTGNYGYTF. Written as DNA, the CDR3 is TGTGCCAGTAGTGCCGTGACGGGTAACTATGGCTACACCTTC.